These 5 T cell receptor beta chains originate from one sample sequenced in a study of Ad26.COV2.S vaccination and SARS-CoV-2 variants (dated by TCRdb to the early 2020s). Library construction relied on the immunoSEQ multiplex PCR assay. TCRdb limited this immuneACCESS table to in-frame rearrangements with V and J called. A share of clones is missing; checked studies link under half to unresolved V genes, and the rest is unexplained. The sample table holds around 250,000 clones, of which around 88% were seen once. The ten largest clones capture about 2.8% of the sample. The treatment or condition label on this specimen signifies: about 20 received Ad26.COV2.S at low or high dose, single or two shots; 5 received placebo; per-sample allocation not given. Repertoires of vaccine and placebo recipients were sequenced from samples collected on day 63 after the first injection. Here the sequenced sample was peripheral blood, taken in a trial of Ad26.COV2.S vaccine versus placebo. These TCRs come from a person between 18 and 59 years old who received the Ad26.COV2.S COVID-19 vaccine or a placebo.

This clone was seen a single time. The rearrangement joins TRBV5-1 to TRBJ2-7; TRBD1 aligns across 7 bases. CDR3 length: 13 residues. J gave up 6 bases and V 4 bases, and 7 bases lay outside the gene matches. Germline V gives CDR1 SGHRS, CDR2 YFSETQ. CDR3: CASSVGQDGEQYV. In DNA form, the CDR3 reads TGCGCCAGCAGCGTAGGACAGGATGGCGAGCAGTACGTC.

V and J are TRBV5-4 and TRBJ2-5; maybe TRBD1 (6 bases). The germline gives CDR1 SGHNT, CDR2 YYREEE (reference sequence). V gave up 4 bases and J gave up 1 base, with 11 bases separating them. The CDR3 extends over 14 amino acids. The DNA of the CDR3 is TGTGCCAGCAGCGGGCGGACAGTCCAAGAGACCCAGTACTTC. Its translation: CASSGRTVQETQYF.

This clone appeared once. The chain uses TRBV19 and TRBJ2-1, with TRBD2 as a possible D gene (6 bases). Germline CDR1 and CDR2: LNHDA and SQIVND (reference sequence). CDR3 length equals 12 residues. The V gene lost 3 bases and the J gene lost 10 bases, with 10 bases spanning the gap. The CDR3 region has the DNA TGTGCCAGTAGTATTCGGACTACAGAGCAGTTCTTC. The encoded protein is CASSIRTTEQFF.

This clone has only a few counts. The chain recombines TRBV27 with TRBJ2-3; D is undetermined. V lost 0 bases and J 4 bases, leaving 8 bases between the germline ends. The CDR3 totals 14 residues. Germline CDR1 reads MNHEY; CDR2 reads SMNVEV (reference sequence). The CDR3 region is CASSLSTRADTQYF. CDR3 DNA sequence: TGTGCCAGCAGTTTATCGACTCGGGCAGATACGCAGTATTTT.

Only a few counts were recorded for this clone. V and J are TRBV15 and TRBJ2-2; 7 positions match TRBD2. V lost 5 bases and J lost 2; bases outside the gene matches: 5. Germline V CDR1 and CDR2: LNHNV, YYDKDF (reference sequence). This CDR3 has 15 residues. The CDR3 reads CATSWGGRNTGELFF. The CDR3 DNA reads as TGTGCCACCAGCTGGGGAGGGAGAAACACCGGGGAGCTGTTTTTT.